These 9 T cell receptor beta chains were all obtained from the same sample, sequenced in a study of blood T cell repertoires in COVID-19. TCRdb's table, derived via immunoSEQ multiplex PCR, lists solely in-frame clones and lacks some. The data hold about 330,000 clones, with about 82% observed a single time. Sequenced sample: peripheral blood. Receptors originate from a woman in her fifties or sixties with acute or convalescent COVID-19.

The chain combines TRBV24-1 with TRBJ1-1; D is possibly TRBD1 (5 bases). Germline values: CDR1 KGHDR, CDR2 SFDVKD. The CDR3 extends over 16 amino acids. Trimming pared 4 bases from V and 5 bases from J, leaving 19 bases between. The CDR3 bases are TGTGCCACCAGTGAAGCGGGGACCCTGGTGTTAACTGAAGCTTTCTTT. The encoded protein is CATSEAGTLVLTEAFF.

The CDR3 sequence is CASISGGYEQYF. Here the CDR3 DNA reads TGTGCCAGTATTTCAGGGGGCTACGAGCAGTACTTC. The rearrangement joins TRBV19 to TRBJ2-7; 7 bases line up with TRBD1. With 7 bases clipped from V and 3 bases from J, the junction kept 3 bases outside the gene matches. Germline V lookup: CDR1 LNHDA, CDR2 SQIVND (reference sequence). The CDR3 is made up of 12 amino acids. Full variable domain (remainder filled in from reference TRBV19 and TRBJ2-7): DGGITQSPKYLFRKEGQNVTLSCEQNLNHDAMYWYRQDPGQGLRLIYYSQIVNDFQKGDIAEGYSVSREKKESFPLTVTSAQKNPTAFYLCASISGGYEQYFGPGTRLTVT.

The V and J genes are TRBV27 and TRBJ1-2; 9 nucleotides agree with TRBD1. The CDR3 loop spans 14 amino acids. Germline loops: CDR1 MNHEY, CDR2 SMNVEV (reference sequence). V was clipped by 5 bases and J by 4 bases; unmatched bases: 5. As DNA, the CDR3 is TGTGCCAGCAGTCTCAGACAGGGGGTCTATGGCTACACCTTC. This encodes CASSLRQGVYGYTF.

The chain employs TRBV4-1 and TRBJ1-5; 7 nucleotides line up with TRBD1. The junction had 3 bases not matched to a gene; V was cut back by 4 bases and J by 0 bases. CDR3 length: 15 residues. Germline CDR1 is MGHRA and CDR2 is YSYEKL. This chain's CDR3 is CASSLWTGSNQPQHF. The CDR3 DNA reads as TGCGCCAGCAGCCTTTGGACAGGTAGCAATCAGCCCCAGCATTTT.

This chain uses TRBV11-3 with TRBJ2-2; D remains unclear. The germline gives CDR1 SGHNT, CDR2 YENEEA. Between the trimmed V and J ends, which lost 5 bases and 2 bases, there was a span of 9 bases. The CDR3 is made up of 14 amino acids. For the CDR3, the DNA is TGTGCCAGCAGCCACAGATTCAACACCGGGGAGCTGTTTTTT. It specifies CASSHRFNTGELFF.

In its sample, this clone was seen a few times. The rearrangement joins TRBV11-2 to TRBJ2-7, with D possibly matching TRBD2 (6 bases). The germline V gene encodes CDR1 SGHAT and CDR2 FQNNGV. The CDR3 contains 15 residues. V was shortened by 8 bases and J by 1 base, with 18 bases between the two germline ends. The CDR3, as DNA: TGTGCCAGCGGTTCATGGACCGGGGGTTCCTACGAGCAGTACTTC. Translation gives CASGSWTGGSYEQYF.

The CDR3 DNA follows: TGTGCCAGCAGATCCAACAGGGGGCGCGCATACGAGCAGTACTTC. Translation gives CASRSNRGRAYEQYF. The rearrangement links TRBV28 to TRBJ2-7; TRBD1 matches 9 bases. Germline V gene sequence: CDR1 MDHEN, CDR2 SYDVKM. The trim removed 6 bases at V and 4 bases at J, leaving 10 bases unmatched. The CDR3 loop spans 15 amino acids.

The rearrangement uses TRBV7-8 and TRBJ2-7; TRBD1 might be the D (6 bases). V gave up 1 base and J gave up 2 bases, with 12 bases separating them. In germline, CDR1 is SGHVS, CDR2 FQNEAQ. This CDR3 has 15 amino acids. CDR3 protein: CASSLVQGLPYEQYF. Here the CDR3 DNA reads TGTGCCAGCAGCTTAGTACAGGGTCTACCCTACGAGCAGTACTTC.

The chain carries TRBV5-1 and TRBJ2-7; D is perhaps TRBD2 (6 bases). The CDR3 runs 16 residues. CDR1 and CDR2 (germline): SGHRS, YFSETQ. The V end was cut by 0 bases, the J end by 0 bases, with 13 bases between. The CDR3 here is CASSLVAGIVSYEQYF. Written as DNA, the CDR3 is TGCGCCAGCAGCTTGGTTGCGGGAATAGTCTCCTACGAGCAGTACTTC.